In its sample, the clone carrying this T cell receptor (beta chain) was seen once. Its antigen is not known. This record comes from a study of shared clonotypes between healthy human individuals. Whole-study findings and limits: Rarefaction showed sorted-subset sequencing was incomplete despite large depth.

Deep-level settings were used for running the assay. Repertoires were generated with immunoSEQ multiplex PCR, while TCRdb's copy carries only in-frame clones and drops some. The top ten hold roughly 1.4% of the sample, which has over a million clones, about 80% seen once. This receptor was identified in a man between 18 and 35 years old in good health. Sample: memory CD4+ T cells sorted from blood. Subset here: CD45RA-negative fraction.

This chain's CDR3 is CASSPGQGETQYF. The CDR3 DNA reads TGTGCCAGCAGCCCTGGACAGGGGGAGACCCAGTACTTC. This chain connects TRBV11-2 to TRBJ2-5, with TRBD1 identical over 9 bases. CDR1 SGHAT and CDR2 FQNNGV come from the germline V gene. This CDR3 region has 13 residues. With V trimmed by 5 bases and J by 5 bases, 3 bases remained unmatched.